The next 7 T cell receptor beta chains were all read from a single sample in a study of T cell repertoires in cytomegalovirus infection. These receptors are not linked to any known antigen. TCRdb re-derived calls from the reads in MiXCR, one entry per CDR3 protein. Among approximately 910,000 distinct CDR3 sequences listed, approximately 30% were seen once. This sample comprised cultured CD8+ T cells from PBMCs, obtained from culture after CMV antigen stimulation. Receptors were obtained from a human donor in good health (CMV status not recorded). Some clones in this sample may be carry-over from other donors' samples.

In this sample, this clonotype turned up many times. This chain uses TRBV7-9 with TRBJ2-7, with TRBD2 as a possible D gene (7 bases). Trimming cost V 1 base and J 4 bases, with 11 bases left between them. This CDR3 region has 14 residues. Germline CDR1 is SEHNR and CDR2 is FQNEAQ (reference sequence). DNA for the CDR3: TGTGCCAGCAGCTTAGTGGGGGGGGCATACGAGCAGTACGTC. Residues: CASSLVGGAYEQYV.

This clonotype was observed a handful of times. CDR3 in amino acids: CASSQEGGWADTQYF. CDR3 nucleotide sequence: TGCGCCAGCAGCCAAGAAGGGGGCTGGGCAGATACGCAGTATTTT. The V and J genes are TRBV4-1 and TRBJ2-3; 7 nucleotides agree with TRBD1. Per germline, CDR1 MGHRA and CDR2 YSYEKL. The CDR3 is made up of 15 amino acids. J lost 4 bases, V lost 0 bases, and 4 bases had no gene match.

V is TRBV6-5 and J is TRBJ1-4, with D perhaps matching TRBD1 (6 bases). The V end was cut by 5 bases, the J end by 4 bases, with 11 bases between. This CDR3 contains 14 residues. Germline V CDR1 and CDR2: MNHEY, SVGAGI. The CDR3 DNA reads as TGTGCCAGCAGTCCGGGACACCTTAATGAAAAACTGTTTTTT. Residues: CASSPGHLNEKLFF.

The chain employs TRBV6-8 and TRBJ2-7; D is unresolved. The CDR3 is 13 residues long. Trimming took 2 bases from V and 3 from J, leaving 8 bases between them. Germline V lookup: CDR1 MNHGY, CDR2 SAAAGT. CDR3 nucleotide sequence: TGTGCCAGCAGTTACCACACCAGCTACGAGCAGTACTTC. It is translated as CASSYHTSYEQYF.

This chain links TRBV6-5 with TRBJ2-7; tentatively, D is TRBD1 (6 bases). From germline, CDR1 is MNHEY and CDR2 SVGAGI. The CDR3 covers 15 residues. V was cut by 0 bases and J by 5 bases, with 14 bases left in between. CDR3 DNA: TGTGCCAGCAGTTACTCGAGAACAGGGTTCAACGAGCAGTACGTC. Translated: CASSYSRTGFNEQYV.

There are many counts of this clonotype. V usage is TRBV27 and J usage is TRBJ1-5; TRBD1 aligns across 7 bases. Germline-derived CDR1 and CDR2 are MNHEY and SMNVEV (reference sequence). V lost 5 bases, J lost 2 bases, and 3 bases stayed unmatched. This CDR3 is 14 amino acids long. In nucleotides, the CDR3 is TGTGCCAGCAGTACCACAGGGGGCAATCAGCCCCAGCATTTT. Amino acid sequence: CASSTTGGNQPQHF.

This clonotype was counted a single time. The chain is built from TRBV29-1 and TRBJ2-2; no definite D call. From germline, CDR1 is SQVTM and CDR2 ANQGSEA. The CDR3 has 12 residues. V shed 4 bases and J shed 5 bases, with 8 bases lying between them. This chain's CDR3 is CSVGAVTGELFF. For the CDR3, the DNA is TGCAGCGTTGGGGCAGTGACCGGGGAGCTGTTTTTT.